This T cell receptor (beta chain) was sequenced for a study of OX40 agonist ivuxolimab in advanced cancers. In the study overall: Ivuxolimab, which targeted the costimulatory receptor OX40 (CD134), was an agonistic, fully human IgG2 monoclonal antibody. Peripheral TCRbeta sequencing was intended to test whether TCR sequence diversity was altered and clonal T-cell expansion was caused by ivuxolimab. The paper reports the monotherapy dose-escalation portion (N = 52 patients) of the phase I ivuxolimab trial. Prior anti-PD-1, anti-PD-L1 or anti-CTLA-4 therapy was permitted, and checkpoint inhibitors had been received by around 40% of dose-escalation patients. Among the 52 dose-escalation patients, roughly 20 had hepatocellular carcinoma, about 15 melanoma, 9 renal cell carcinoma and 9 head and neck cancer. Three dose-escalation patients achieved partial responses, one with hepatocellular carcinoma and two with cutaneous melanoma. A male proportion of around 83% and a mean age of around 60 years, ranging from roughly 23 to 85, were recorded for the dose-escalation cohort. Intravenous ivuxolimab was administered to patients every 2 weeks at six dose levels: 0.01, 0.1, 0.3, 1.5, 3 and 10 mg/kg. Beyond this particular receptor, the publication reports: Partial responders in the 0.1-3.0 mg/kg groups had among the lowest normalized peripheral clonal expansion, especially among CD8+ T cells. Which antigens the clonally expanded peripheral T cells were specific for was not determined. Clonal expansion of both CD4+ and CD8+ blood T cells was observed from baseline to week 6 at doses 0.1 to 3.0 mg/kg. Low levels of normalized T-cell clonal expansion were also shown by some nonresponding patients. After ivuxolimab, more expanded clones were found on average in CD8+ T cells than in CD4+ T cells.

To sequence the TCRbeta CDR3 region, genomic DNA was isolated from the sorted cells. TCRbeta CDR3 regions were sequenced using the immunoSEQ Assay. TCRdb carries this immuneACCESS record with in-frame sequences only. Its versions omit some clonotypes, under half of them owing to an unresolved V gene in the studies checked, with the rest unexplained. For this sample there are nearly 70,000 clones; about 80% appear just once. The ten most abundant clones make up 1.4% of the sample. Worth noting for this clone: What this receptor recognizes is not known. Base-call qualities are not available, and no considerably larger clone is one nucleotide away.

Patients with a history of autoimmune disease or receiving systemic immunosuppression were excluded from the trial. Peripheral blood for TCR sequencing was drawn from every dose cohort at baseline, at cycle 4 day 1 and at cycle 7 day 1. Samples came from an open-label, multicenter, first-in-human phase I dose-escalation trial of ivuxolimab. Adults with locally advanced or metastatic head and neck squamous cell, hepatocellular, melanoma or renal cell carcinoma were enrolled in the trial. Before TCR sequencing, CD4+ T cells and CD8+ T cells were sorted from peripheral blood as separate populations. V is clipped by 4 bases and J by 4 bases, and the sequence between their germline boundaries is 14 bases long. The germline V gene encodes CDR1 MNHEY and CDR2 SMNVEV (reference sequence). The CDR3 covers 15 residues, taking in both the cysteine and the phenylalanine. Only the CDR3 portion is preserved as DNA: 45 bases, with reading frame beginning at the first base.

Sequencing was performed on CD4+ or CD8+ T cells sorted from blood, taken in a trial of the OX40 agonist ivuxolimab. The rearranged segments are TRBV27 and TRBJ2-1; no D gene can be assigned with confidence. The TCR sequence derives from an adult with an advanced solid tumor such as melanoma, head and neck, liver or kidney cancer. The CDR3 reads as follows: CASSSGSRWYNEQFF. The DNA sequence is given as TGTGCCAGCAGTTCCGGGTCGAGATGGTACAATGAGCAGTTCTTC.